Following are 14 T cell receptor beta chains from one sample sequenced in a study of blood T cell repertoires in COVID-19. TCRdb's table, derived via immunoSEQ multiplex PCR, lists solely in-frame clones and lacks some. This sample has approximately 38,000 clones, with 87% found just once. Sequencing was done on a sample of peripheral blood. These receptors were collected from a human donor in a cohort sampled during active COVID-19.

The CDR3 DNA reads TGTGCCACCAGTGACGCCGACAGGGCCCCCTACAATGAGCAGTTCTTC. It codes for CATSDADRAPYNEQFF. The gene calls are TRBV24-1 and TRBJ2-1; TRBD1 aligns across 7 bases. Germline V gives CDR1 KGHDR, CDR2 SFDVKD. Losses at the gene ends were 4 bases for V and 2 bases for J; bases not matched to a gene: 7. This CDR3 is 16 amino acids long.

This sequence joins TRBV4-1 and TRBJ2-6; a possible D gene is TRBD1 (6 bases). Trimming took off 1 base at V and 0 bases at J, with 10 bases between the two ends. This CDR3 has 17 amino acids. Germline CDR1 MGHRA, CDR2 YSYEKL. The CDR3 reads CASSQVQGSSGANVLTF. CDR3 DNA sequence: TGCGCCAGCAGCCAAGTACAGGGTAGCTCTGGGGCCAACGTCCTGACTTTC.

The chain employs TRBV7-9 and TRBJ2-2, with 9 bases lining up with TRBD1. Germline V gives CDR1 SEHNR, CDR2 FQNEAQ (reference sequence). The CDR3 sequence is 15 residues long. V lost 5 bases to trimming and J lost 7 bases; unmatched junction nucleotides: 8. CDR3 amino acids: CASSPRQGVGGELFF. Written as DNA, the CDR3 is TGTGCCAGCAGCCCTCGACAGGGGGTCGGCGGGGAGCTGTTTTTT.

The chain recombines TRBV6-5 with TRBJ1-2, with TRBD1 matching 12 bases. Germline V gives CDR1 MNHEY, CDR2 SVGAGI. Germline trimming cut 11 bases from V and 4 bases from J; bases unmatched to any gene: 5. There are 13 residues in the CDR3. In nucleotides, the CDR3 is TGTGCCGGGGACAGGGGGCTGACCTATGGCTACACCTTC. This gives the protein CAGDRGLTYGYTF.

The chain uses TRBV15 and TRBJ2-3, with a possible D match to TRBD2 (6 bases). The CDR3 sequence is 14 residues long. V lost 0 bases to trimming and J lost 13 bases, with 17 bases between them. The germline gives CDR1 LNHNV, CDR2 YYDKDF (reference sequence). CDR3 nucleotides: TGTGCCACCAGCAGAGATAGGACTACGCCCCACGAGTATTTT. It codes for CATSRDRTTPHEYF.

V usage is TRBV7-8 and J usage is TRBJ2-3; 10 bases are shared with TRBD2. The V and J ends lost 6 bases and 0 bases, in that order; junction bases with no gene match: 9. This CDR3 contains 17 residues. The germline V gene has CDR1 SGHVS and CDR2 FQNEAQ. CDR3 protein: CASRRLAGGVSTDTQYF. The CDR3 DNA reads as TGTGCCAGCAGACGTTTAGCGGGAGGCGTCAGCACAGATACGCAGTATTTT.

The chain uses TRBV6-5 and TRBJ1-6; TRBD1 is a possible D gene (6 bases). CDR3 length: 14 residues. The germline V gene has CDR1 MNHEY and CDR2 SVGAGI. V gave up 5 bases and J gave up 7 bases, with 12 bases separating them. The CDR3 DNA reads TGTGCCAGCAGTCAAACAGGGTTGAATTCACCCCTCCACTTT. Translating it yields CASSQTGLNSPLHF.

The table lists this clone with a count of one. The chain couples TRBV28 to TRBJ1-1; D may be TRBD1 (5 bases). Germline V gene sequence: CDR1 MDHEN, CDR2 SYDVKM. The V and J ends lost 2 bases and 6 bases respectively, with 10 bases between them. This CDR3 comprises 13 residues. The CDR3, as DNA: TGTGCCAGCAGTTTAGGCAGGGCCGCTGAAGCTTTCTTT. This encodes CASSLGRAAEAFF.

This chain joins TRBV7-2 and TRBJ2-3; D is possibly TRBD1 (6 bases). Per germline, CDR1 SGHTA and CDR2 FQGNSA. There are 13 residues in the CDR3. Trimming left V 3 bases short and J 5 bases short, with 9 bases between. CDR3 loop: CASSLQGIDTQYF. The CDR3 DNA follows: TGTGCCAGCAGCTTGCAGGGGATAGATACGCAGTATTTT.

The V gene is TRBV5-1, the J gene TRBJ2-7; the D gene is possibly TRBD2 (7 bases). V shed 4 bases and J shed 4 bases, with 21 bases lying between them. Germline CDR1 is SGHRS and CDR2 is YFSETQ. The CDR3 length is 16 residues. The CDR3 reads CASSIDGGPGSYEQYF. As DNA, the CDR3 is TGCGCCAGCAGCATCGACGGGGGGCCTGGATCGTACGAGCAGTACTTC.

This clone appeared a single time. The V call is TRBV6-6, the J call TRBJ2-3; D gene uncertain. V lost 3 bases and J lost 1, with 5 bases in between. The CDR3 sequence is 13 residues long. The V gene's germline CDR1 is MNHNY and CDR2 SVGAGI (reference sequence). The CDR3 loop reads CASSYSGTDTQYF. The CDR3 region has the DNA TGTGCCAGCAGTTATTCAGGCACAGATACGCAGTATTTT.

The chain carries TRBV2 and TRBJ1-1; 7 bases map to TRBD1. CDR3 length: 13 residues. From germline, CDR1 is SNHLY and CDR2 FYNNEI. V dropped 10 bases and J dropped 1; count of bases not matched to a gene: 6. The CDR3 loop reads CATTGTANTEAFF. The DNA of the CDR3 is TGTGCCACCACCGGGACAGCGAACACTGAAGCTTTCTTT. The whole variable domain, remainder taken from reference TRBV2 and TRBJ1-1, is EPEVTQTPSHQVTQMGQEVILRCVPISNHLYFYWYRQILGQKVEFLVSFYNNEISEKSEIFDDQFSVERPDGSNFTLKIRSTKLEDSAMYFCATTGTANTEAFFGQGTRLTVV.

The rearrangement joins TRBV6-6 to TRBJ1-1; 10 nucleotides match TRBD1. The CDR3 is 14 amino acids. The V segment lost 2 bases and the J segment 3 bases; nucleotides outside the gene matches: 0. CDR1 and CDR2 from the germline V gene are MNHNY and SVGAGI (reference sequence). The CDR3 region has the DNA TGTGCCAGCAGTTACGGGACAGGGGACACTGAAGCTTTCTTT. It encodes CASSYGTGDTEAFF.

The rearrangement joins TRBV19 to TRBJ1-5; unclear D gene. CDR3 size: 13 residues. Trimming pared 3 bases from V and 4 bases from J, leaving 7 bases between. Per the germline V gene, CDR1 is LNHDA and CDR2 is SQIVND (reference sequence). As DNA, the CDR3 is TGTGCCAGTAGTATGGTAGAAAATCAGCCCCAGCATTTT. The encoded protein is CASSMVENQPQHF.